The entry below gives a single TCR beta chain sequence along with its context. Its target is unknown. This sample is part of a study of cytomegalovirus exposure and HLA in healthy donors. Vbeta (60) and Jbeta (13) primers were used in the PCR. Study processing details: About 9.9 million shared chains were among 65 million to 85 million unique TCR beta chains counted in a later analysis. TCRdb's table, derived via immunoSEQ multiplex PCR, lists solely in-frame clones and lacks some. V, J and clone size derive from that table, while D and trimming were established from the DNA sequence. This table has over 150,000 clones, around 85% appearing once. Findings and caveats of the study: The sole available immune exposure information was CMV serostatus. When the data were analyzed later, several of the most significant clusters appeared to be linked to common viral pathogens.

Germline V gene sequence: CDR1 SGHVS, CDR2 FQNEAQ. Trimming removed 5 bases from V and 4 bases from J, with 18 bases in between. This CDR3 comprises 16 residues. The rearrangement links TRBV7-8 to TRBJ2-1; D possibly corresponds to TRBD2 (6 bases). The TCR originated in a human donor in good health. Sequencing was done on a sample of PBMCs. CDR3 nucleotide sequence: TGTGCCAGCAGCCCCAATCCTAGTGGGGGGTACAATGAGCAGTTCTTC. Translating gives CASSPNPSGGYNEQFF.